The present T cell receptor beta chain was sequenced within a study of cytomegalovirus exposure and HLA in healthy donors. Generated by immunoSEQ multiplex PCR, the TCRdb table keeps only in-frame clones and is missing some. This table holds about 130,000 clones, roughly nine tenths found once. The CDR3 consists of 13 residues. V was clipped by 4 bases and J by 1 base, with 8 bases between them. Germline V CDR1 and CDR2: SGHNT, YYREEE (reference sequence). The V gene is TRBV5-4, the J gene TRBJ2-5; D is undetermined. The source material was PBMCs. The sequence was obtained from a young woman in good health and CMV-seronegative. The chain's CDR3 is CASSTRSQETQYF. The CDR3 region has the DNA TGTGCCAGCAGCACGAGGTCCCAAGAGACCCAGTACTTC.